The 19 T cell receptor beta chains in this list originate from one sample, sequenced in a study of blood T cell repertoires in COVID-19. Sequencing was performed with immunoSEQ multiplex PCR; in TCRdb, only in-frame clones are kept and a portion is missing. The data contain about 250,000 clones, around 90% of them singletons. Sequenced input: peripheral blood. All receptors derive from a young man with active or convalescent COVID-19.

This chain uses TRBV7-6 with TRBJ2-2, with D possibly matching TRBD1 (6 bases). In germline, CDR1 is SGHVS, CDR2 FNYEAQ. This CDR3 spans 15 amino acids. The V and J ends lost 2 bases and 4 bases respectively, with 11 bases between them. For the CDR3, the DNA is TGTGCCAGCAGCTTATCGGACAGTCGCACCGGGGAGCTGTTTTTT. Protein product: CASSLSDSRTGELFF.

This chain uses TRBV27 with TRBJ1-1; TRBD1 might be the D (5 bases). This CDR3 has 13 residues. Germline values: CDR1 MNHEY, CDR2 SMNVEV (reference sequence). Deletions cut 3 bases from V and 6 bases from J, with 11 bases between. CDR3 bases: TGTGCCAGCAGTTTTGGGGGGAGCGCTGAAGCTTTCTTT. Protein sequence: CASSFGGSAEAFF.

This clone appeared a single time. The chain combines TRBV10-3 with TRBJ2-7; possible D gene TRBD2, 5 bases. The germline CDR1 and CDR2 sequences are ENHRY and SYGVKD. This CDR3 spans 12 amino acids. V lost 7 bases, J lost 4 bases, and 11 bases lay in between. The CDR3 nucleotides read TGTGCCATCACCCAGTCGGGGTACGAGCAGTACTTC. Residues: CAITQSGYEQYF.

The V and J genes are TRBV5-1 and TRBJ1-1; 10 nucleotides align to TRBD1. The V and J ends lost 3 bases and 3 bases, in that order; junction bases with no gene match: 5. Germline V lookup: CDR1 SGHRS, CDR2 YFSETQ. The CDR3 is made up of 15 amino acids. Here the CDR3 reads CASSSIGQGDTEAFF. The CDR3 coding sequence is TGCGCCAGCAGCTCGATCGGACAGGGGGACACTGAAGCTTTCTTT.

The chain is built from TRBV28 and TRBJ2-3, with 10 bases identical to TRBD1. The junction had 5 bases not matched to a gene; V was cut back by 5 bases and J by 12 bases. Germline assignment: CDR1 MDHEN and CDR2 SYDVKM. The length of the CDR3 is 12 residues. CDR3 residues: CASSHLTGGQYF. The CDR3 DNA reads TGTGCCAGCAGTCATCTGACAGGGGGCCAGTATTTT.

The chain recombines TRBV24-1 with TRBJ2-7, with 9 bases identical to TRBD1. The length of the CDR3 is 13 residues. The V segment lost 9 bases and the J segment 3 bases; nucleotides outside the gene matches: 5. Germline V gives CDR1 KGHDR, CDR2 SFDVKD. The CDR3 sequence: CATGDRDFYEQYF. The CDR3 coding sequence is TGTGCCACCGGGGACAGGGACTTCTACGAGCAGTACTTC.

The rearrangement links TRBV3-1 (or the pseudogene TRBV3-2) to TRBJ2-3; a weak D match, TRBD2 (6 bases). CDR3 size: 15 residues. Looked up from germline, CDR1 is LGHDT and CDR2 is YNNKEL (reference sequence). Trimming took off 3 bases at V and 0 bases at J, with 10 bases between the two ends. The CDR3 reads CASSHNSGSTDTQYF. DNA for the CDR3: TGTGCCAGCAGCCATAATAGCGGAAGCACAGATACGCAGTATTTT.

The chain links TRBV24-1 to TRBJ2-1; unclear D gene. In germline, CDR1 is KGHDR, CDR2 SFDVKD. The length of the CDR3 is 18 residues. Trimming stripped 5 bases from V and 0 bases from J, with 19 bases between. This CDR3 is CATSAEGPGLSSYNEQFF. DNA of the CDR3: TGTGCCACCAGTGCCGAAGGCCCAGGCCTCTCCTCCTACAATGAGCAGTTCTTC.

This clone occurred a few times. The chain uses TRBV6-5 and TRBJ1-1, with unresolved D. Looked up from germline, CDR1 is MNHEY and CDR2 is SVGAGI. The CDR3 runs to 16 residues. V lost 4 bases to trimming and J lost 1 base, with 16 bases between them. The CDR3, as DNA: TGTGCCAGCAGTTGGCAGAAGATGCCCTCGAACACTGAAGCTTTCTTT. Its translation: CASSWQKMPSNTEAFF.

In DNA, the CDR3 is TGTGCCAGCAGCTTAAAGGGGAGGACTAGCGTTAGGACAGATACGCAGTATTTT. Residues: CASSLKGRTSVRTDTQYF. The rearrangement links TRBV7-3 to TRBJ2-3; 9 bases are a match to TRBD2. This CDR3 comprises 18 residues. Germline-derived CDR1 and CDR2 are SGHTA and FQGTGA. After removal of 1 base from V and 3 bases from J, the junction contained 11 bases not matched to a gene.

Only a few counts were recorded for this clone. The rearrangement links TRBV5-5 to TRBJ1-2, with 7 nucleotides matching TRBD1. Germline assignment: CDR1 SGHKS and CDR2 YYEKEE (reference sequence). The V and J ends lost 3 bases and 10 bases, in that order; junction bases with no gene match: 6. This CDR3 has 12 residues. Here the CDR3 reads CASSYPQGSYTF. The CDR3 nucleotides are TGTGCCAGCAGCTATCCACAGGGGTCCTACACCTTC.

V usage is TRBV7-9 and J usage is TRBJ1-2; D gene ambiguous. This CDR3 is 12 amino acids long. Germline assignment: CDR1 SEHNR and CDR2 FQNEAQ (reference sequence). V lost 2 bases and J lost 8, with 9 bases in between. As DNA, the CDR3 is TGTGCCAGCAGCTTATACCGAGGAGGCTACACCTTC. Protein sequence: CASSLYRGGYTF. The full variable domain, with the rest looked up from reference TRBV7-9 and TRBJ1-2, is DTGVSQNPRHKITKRGQNVTFRCDPISEHNRLYWYRQTLGQGPEFLTYFQNEAQLEKSRLLSDRFSAERPKGSFSTLEIQRTEQGDSAMYLCASSLYRGGYTFGSGTRLTVV.

The chain employs TRBV4-3 and TRBJ1-2; possibly TRBD1 for D (6 bases). V dropped 0 bases and J dropped 3 bases, with 20 bases sitting between them. The CDR3 spans 18 residues. Germline V CDR1 and CDR2: LGHNA, YSLEER. CDR3 loop: CASSQDASQGRYDYGYTF. CDR3 sequence (DNA): TGCGCCAGCAGCCAAGACGCCTCACAGGGAAGATATGACTATGGCTACACCTTC.

This chain links TRBV7-2 with TRBJ2-3; a weak D match, TRBD2 (5 bases). Between the trimmed V and J ends, which lost 3 bases and 8 bases, there was a span of 15 bases. CDR3 length: 14 residues. In germline, CDR1 is SGHTA, CDR2 FQGNSA. CDR3 in DNA: TGTGCCAGCAGCTTTCCGGGAACTCGGAGTACGCAGTATTTT. It encodes CASSFPGTRSTQYF.

The chain is built from TRBV5-4 and TRBJ2-1, with TRBD2 identical over 8 bases. V trimming: 5 bases; J trimming: 7 bases; junction bases outside the gene matches: 8. Germline V gives CDR1 SGHNT, CDR2 YYREEE (reference sequence). The CDR3 runs 14 residues. This CDR3 is CASSFVGGGNEQFF. DNA of the CDR3: TGTGCCAGCAGTTTTGTCGGGGGGGGAAATGAGCAGTTCTTC.

This clone was counted a single time. The V gene is TRBV7-3, the J gene TRBJ2-5; D perhaps matches TRBD2 (6 bases). Trimming removed 5 bases from V and 2 bases from J, with 9 bases in between. The CDR3 consists of 13 residues. From germline, CDR1 is SGHTA and CDR2 FQGTGA. The DNA for the CDR3 is TGTGCCAGCAGCCCCGGAGGGCAAGAGACCCAGTACTTC. This translates into CASSPGGQETQYF.

This chain connects TRBV6-2 or TRBV6-3 to TRBJ2-4, with D uncertain. CDR1 MNHEY and CDR2 SVGEGT come from the germline V gene. The CDR3 contains 15 residues. The V end was cut by 2 bases, the J end by 6 bases, with 14 bases between. This CDR3 is CASSYTAKPRNIQYF. Written as DNA, the CDR3 is TGTGCCAGCAGTTACACTGCGAAACCAAGAAACATTCAGTACTTC.

The genes are TRBV6-5 and TRBJ2-1; possible D gene TRBD1, 5 bases. Germline assignment: CDR1 MNHEY and CDR2 SVGAGI. The CDR3 is 14 amino acids. Trimming pared 0 bases from V and 4 bases from J, leaving 7 bases between. This CDR3 is CASSYSTAYNEQFF. CDR3 in DNA: TGTGCCAGCAGTTACTCGACAGCTTACAATGAGCAGTTCTTC.

This CDR3 reads CASSFGTGNSPLHF. CDR3 nucleotide sequence: TGTGCCAGCAGCTTTGGGACAGGGAACTCACCCCTCCACTTT. J is TRBJ1-6 and V is TRBV7-2, with TRBD1 identical over 9 bases. The CDR3 has 14 amino acids. The V gene end was trimmed by 3 bases and the J gene end by 10 bases; junction bases not matched to a gene: 4. CDR1 and CDR2 (germline): SGHTA, FQGNSA.